This T cell receptor beta chain came from a study of chemoradiotherapy in HPV16-positive cancers. Generated by immunoSEQ multiplex PCR, the TCRdb table keeps only in-frame clones and is missing some. The table shows tens of thousands of clones, with more than 80% occurring only once. This specimen was blood, taken from a patient who underwent chemoradiotherapy. This receptor was taken from a human donor with HPV-associated anogenital cancer.

The CDR3 loop reads CASSGQGYGYTF. CDR3 coding DNA: TGTGCCAGCAGTGGACAGGGCTATGGCTACACCTTC. The chain links TRBV28 to TRBJ1-2; 8 bases are shared with TRBD1. The CDR3 is made up of 12 amino acids. CDR1 is MDHEN, CDR2 SYDVKM, per germline. Trimming at V came to 5 bases and at J to 4 bases, leaving 0 bases not matched to a gene.